Listed below are T cell receptor beta chains from one sample, sequenced in a study of blood T cell repertoires in COVID-19. This table comes from immunoSEQ multiplex PCR, and its TCRdb copy is limited to in-frame clones, with some not included. Counted here are around 400,000 clones, around 86% occurring once; the ten biggest clones make up around 5%. Sequencing input: PBMCs or T cells enriched from blood (not recorded which). Every receptor here comes from a woman aged 50 to 60 who had recovered from COVID-19. CDR3s include the opening cysteine and the closing phenylalanine or tryptophan. D genes are given only for firm matches. Clone size, where shown, is once, few, many, or a class for clones that have expanded.

>-|TRBV29-1|TRBJ2-3|-
CSVRGGGPTSTDTQYF
TGCAGCGTCCGGGGCGGGGGCCCCACTAGCACAGATACGCAGTATTTT
>-|TRBV5-4|TRBJ2-1|-
CASSLIGGERKQFF
TGTGCCAGCAGCTTGATAGGAGGGGAAAGAAAGCAGTTCTTC
>TRBD1|TRBV9|TRBJ2-5|-
CASSVGGQGLETQYF
TGTGCCAGCAGCGTAGGCGGACAGGGGTTAGAGACCCAGTACTTC
>-|TRBV3-1/TRBV3-2|TRBJ2-5|-
CASSQEDRETQYF
TGTGCCAGCAGCCAAGAAGACAGGGAGACCCAGTACTTC
>-|TRBV3-1/TRBV3-2|TRBJ1-2|-
CASSQEKSTGYGYTF
TGTGCCAGCAGCCAAGAAAAGTCAACGGGCTATGGCTACACCTTC
>-|TRBV30|TRBJ1-2|-
CAWSVTGGNGYTF
TGTGCCTGGAGTGTAACGGGAGGGAATGGCTACACCTTC
>-|TRBV5-6|TRBJ1-2|few
CASKPVTGSYGYTF
TGTGCCAGCAAACCTGTGACGGGGAGCTATGGCTACACCTTC
>-|TRBV7-2|TRBJ1-2|-
CASSNLSGYTF
TGTGCCAGCAGCAACCTTAGTGGCTACACCTTC
>-|TRBV5-4|TRBJ1-2|-
CASSLLGGLGYTF
TGTGCCAGCAGCTTGTTGGGAGGGCTCGGCTACACCTTC
>-|TRBV19|TRBJ2-2|-
CASQGWNTGELFF
TGTGCCAGCCAGGGTTGGAACACCGGGGAGCTGTTTTTT
>-|TRBV11-3|TRBJ2-3|-
CASSSPERDTQYF
TGTGCCAGCAGCTCCCCCGAGAGGGATACGCAGTATTTT
>-|TRBV7-6|TRBJ2-3|few
CATKLFTGQGSTDTQYF
TGTGCCACCAAACTGTTTACAGGGCAGGGGTCCACAGATACGCAGTATTTT
>TRBD1|TRBV9|TRBJ2-3|-
CASSGKTGVTDTQYF
TGTGCCAGCAGCGGGAAGACAGGGGTCACAGATACGCAGTATTTT
>TRBD1|TRBV9|TRBJ1-6|-
CASSLGQGNSPLHF
TGTGCCAGCAGCCTCGGACAGGGTAATTCACCCCTCCACTTT
>-|TRBV18|TRBJ1-2|-
CASSPLEAGYGYTF
TGTGCCAGCTCACCACTGGAGGCCGGCTATGGCTACACCTTC
>-|TRBV7-2|TRBJ1-2|-
CASSLETGSSYTF
TGTGCCAGCAGCTTAGAAACAGGGTCGAGCTACACCTTC
>TRBD1|TRBV18|TRBJ1-2|-
CASSLGTGRVGYTF
TGTGCCAGCTCACTCGGGACAGGGAGAGTAGGCTACACCTTC
>TRBD1|TRBV14|TRBJ1-1|-
CASSQKQGANTEAFF
TGTGCCAGCAGCCAGAAACAGGGGGCTAACACTGAAGCTTTCTTT
>-|TRBV11-2|TRBJ1-2|-
CASSLGGVLYGYTF
TGTGCCAGCAGCTTAGGAGGAGTCCTCTATGGCTACACCTTC
>TRBD1|TRBV12-5|TRBJ1-3|-
CASGKTGASGNTIYF
TGTGCTAGTGGCAAGACAGGGGCGAGTGGAAACACCATATATTTT
>-|TRBV9|TRBJ1-1|-
CASSVEGHQNTEAFF
TGTGCCAGCAGCGTAGAGGGACATCAGAACACTGAAGCTTTCTTT
>TRBD2|TRBV4-2|TRBJ2-3|-
CASSQIKQTTSGSTDTQYF
TGTGCCAGCAGCCAAATAAAACAAACGACTAGCGGGAGCACAGATACGCAGTATTTT
>-|TRBV7-9|TRBJ2-7|-
CASSLASLGSYEQYF
TGTGCCAGCAGCTTAGCGAGTCTAGGTTCCTACGAGCAGTACTTC
>-|TRBV2|TRBJ1-5|-
CASKGDQAGQPQHF
TGTGCCAGCAAGGGGGACCAAGCTGGTCAGCCCCAGCATTTT
>-|TRBV27|TRBJ2-1|-
CASSLWAVNNEQFF
TGTGCCAGCAGTTTATGGGCAGTAAACAATGAGCAGTTCTTC
>-|TRBV6-6|TRBJ1-6|once
CASSPYQGSSIASPLHF
TGTGCCAGCAGTCCCTATCAGGGATCTTCCATTGCTTCACCCCTCCACTTT
>TRBD1|TRBV30|TRBJ1-1|-
CAWSVLTGAEAFF
TGTGCCTGGAGTGTGCTGACAGGGGCTGAAGCTTTCTTT
>-|TRBV10-2|TRBJ1-4|-
CATWGAEKLFF
TGCGCCACCTGGGGCGCAGAAAAACTGTTTTTT
>TRBD1|TRBV5-1|TRBJ1-2|few
CASSLTDGTEYGYTF
TGCGCCAGCAGCCTGACCGACGGGACAGAGTATGGCTACACCTTC
>-|TRBV4-1|TRBJ1-5|-
CASSQDPPGAYNQPQHF
TGCGCCAGCAGCCAAGATCCCCCAGGGGCCTACAATCAGCCCCAGCATTTT
>TRBD1|TRBV6-5|TRBJ2-7|-
CASRKGGQGIYEQYF
TGTGCCAGCAGGAAAGGGGGACAGGGCATCTACGAGCAGTACTTC